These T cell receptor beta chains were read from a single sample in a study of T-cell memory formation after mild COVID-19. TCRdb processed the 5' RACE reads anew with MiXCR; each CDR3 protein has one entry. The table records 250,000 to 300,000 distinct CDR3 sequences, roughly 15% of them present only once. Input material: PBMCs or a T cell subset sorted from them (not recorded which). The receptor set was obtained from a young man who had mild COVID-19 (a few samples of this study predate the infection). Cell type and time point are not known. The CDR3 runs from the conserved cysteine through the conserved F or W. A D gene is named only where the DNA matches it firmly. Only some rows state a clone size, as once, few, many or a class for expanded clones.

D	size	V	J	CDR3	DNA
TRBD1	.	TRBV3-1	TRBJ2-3	CASSQTRDRGSGFGTDTQYF	TGTGCCAGCAGCCAGACCCGGGACAGGGGTTCGGGATTCGGTACAGATACGCAGTATTTT
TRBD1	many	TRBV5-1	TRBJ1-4	CASSFSGTGNNEKLFF	TGCGCCAGCAGCTTCTCCGGGACAGGGAATAATGAAAAACTGTTTTTT
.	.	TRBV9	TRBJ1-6	CASSASQGDPVIYNSPLHF	TGTGCCAGCAGCGCCTCCCAGGGCGACCCTGTTATCTATAATTCACCCCTCCACTTT
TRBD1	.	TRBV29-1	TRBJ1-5	CSVGGQGNDQPQHF	TGCAGCGTTGGGGGACAGGGTAACGATCAGCCCCAGCATTTT
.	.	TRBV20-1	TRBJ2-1	CSASLGGVGSYNEQFF	TGCAGTGCTAGTTTGGGCGGGGTCGGGTCCTACAATGAGCAGTTCTTC
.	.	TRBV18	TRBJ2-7	CASSPRLYPDEQYF	TGTGCCAGCTCACCGCGGTTATACCCCGACGAGCAGTACTTC
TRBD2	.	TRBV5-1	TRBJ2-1	CASSRAGVDEQFF	TGCGCCAGCAGTCGAGCGGGGGTCGATGAGCAGTTCTTC
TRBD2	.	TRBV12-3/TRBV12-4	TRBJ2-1	CASTPKRGNYNEQFF	TGTGCCAGCACCCCCAAGCGGGGGAACTACAATGAGCAGTTCTTC
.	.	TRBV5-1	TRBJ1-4	CASSSTVSNEKLFF	TGCGCCAGCAGCTCGACAGTCAGCAATGAAAAACTGTTTTTT
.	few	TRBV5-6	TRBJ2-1	CASTSFGGALGNEQFF	TGTGCCAGCACCTCTTTTGGGGGGGCCTTGGGGAATGAGCAGTTCTTC
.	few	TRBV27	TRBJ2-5	CASSPRVRPPFATQYF	TGTGCCAGCAGTCCTCGTGTCCGGCCGCCATTTGCGACCCAGTACTTC
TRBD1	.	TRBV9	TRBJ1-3	CASSMTGVGNTIYF	TGTGCCAGCAGCATGACAGGGGTTGGAAACACCATATATTTT
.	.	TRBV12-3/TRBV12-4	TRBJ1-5	CASRKGHLNQPQHF	TGTGCCAGCAGGAAAGGACACCTCAATCAGCCCCAGCATTTT